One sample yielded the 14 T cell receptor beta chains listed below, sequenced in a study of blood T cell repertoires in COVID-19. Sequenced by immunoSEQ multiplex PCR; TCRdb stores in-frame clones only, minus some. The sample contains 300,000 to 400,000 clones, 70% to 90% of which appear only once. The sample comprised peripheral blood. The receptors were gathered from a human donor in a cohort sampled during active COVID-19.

The DNA of the CDR3 is TGCGCCAGCAGCTCGAATGCTAGCGGGGGGCTAGCAGATACGCAGTATTTT. Its protein product is CASSSNASGGLADTQYF. The J gene is TRBJ2-3, the V gene TRBV5-1; TRBD2 agrees at 11 bases. With V trimmed by 3 bases and J by 4 bases, 10 bases remained unmatched. Germline V gene lookup returns CDR1 SGHRS and CDR2 YFSETQ. The CDR3 has 17 residues.

The DNA for the CDR3 is TGTGCCAGCAGCCGCATCCAGGGGGCAACTAATGAAAAACTGTTTTTT. Translating it yields CASSRIQGATNEKLFF. V usage is TRBV4-2 and J usage is TRBJ1-4, with 7 nucleotides matching TRBD1. Losses at the gene ends were 4 bases for V and 0 bases for J; bases not matched to a gene: 5. CDR3 length: 16 amino acids. CDR1 is LGHNA and CDR2 is YNFKEQ in the germline V gene.

The CDR3 nucleotides read TGCGCCAGCAGCTTGGCGACAGGGGTTGGGTACGAGCAGTACTTC. Protein product: CASSLATGVGYEQYF. The chain has TRBV5-1 and TRBJ2-7; 8 bases map to TRBD1. CDR3 length: 15 amino acids. V shed 0 bases, J shed 4 bases, and the junction held 6 bases outside the gene matches. Germline V gene data show CDR1 as SGHRS and CDR2 as YFSETQ.

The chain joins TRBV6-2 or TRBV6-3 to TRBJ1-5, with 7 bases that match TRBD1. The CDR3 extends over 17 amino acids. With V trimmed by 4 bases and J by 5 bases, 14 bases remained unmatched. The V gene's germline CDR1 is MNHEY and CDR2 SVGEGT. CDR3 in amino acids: CASSSTGVRRRDQPQHF. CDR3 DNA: TGTGCCAGCAGTTCTACAGGGGTCCGCCGAAGGGATCAGCCCCAGCATTTT.

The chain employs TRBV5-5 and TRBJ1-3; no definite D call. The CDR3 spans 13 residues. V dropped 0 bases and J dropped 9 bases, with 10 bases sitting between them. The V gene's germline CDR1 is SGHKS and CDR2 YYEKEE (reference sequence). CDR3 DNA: TGTGCCAGCAGCTTGGAAGAGAACCTCACCATATATTTT. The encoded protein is CASSLEENLTIYF. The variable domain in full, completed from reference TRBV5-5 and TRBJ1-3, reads DAGVTQSPTHLIKTRGQQVTLRCSPISGHKSVSWYQQVLGQGPQFIFQYYEKEERGRGNFPDRFSARQFPNYSSELNVNALLLGDSALYLCASSLEENLTIYFGEGSWLTVV.

The CDR3 protein is CASTLTLNTGELFF. The DNA of the CDR3 is TGTGCCAGCACCCTGACTTTAAACACCGGGGAGCTGTTTTTT. V and J are TRBV27 and TRBJ2-2; D is unresolved. Germline CDR1 MNHEY, CDR2 SMNVEV (reference sequence). The germline V and J ends were trimmed by 7 bases and 2 bases, with 11 bases remaining between them. The CDR3 sequence is 14 residues long.

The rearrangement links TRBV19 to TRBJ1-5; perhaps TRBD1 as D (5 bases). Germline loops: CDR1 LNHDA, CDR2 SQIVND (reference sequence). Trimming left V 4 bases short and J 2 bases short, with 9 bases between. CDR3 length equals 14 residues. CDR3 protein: CASSNGGGNQPQHF. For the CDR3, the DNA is TGTGCCAGTAGTAATGGAGGGGGCAATCAGCCCCAGCATTTT.

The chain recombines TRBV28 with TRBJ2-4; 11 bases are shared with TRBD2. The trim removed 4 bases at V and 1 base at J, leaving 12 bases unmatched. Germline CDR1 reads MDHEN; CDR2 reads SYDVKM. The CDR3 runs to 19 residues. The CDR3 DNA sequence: TGTGCCAGCAGTTCGCTTCGTACTAGCGGGGGCTTCGCCAAAAACATTCAGTACTTC. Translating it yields CASSSLRTSGGFAKNIQYF. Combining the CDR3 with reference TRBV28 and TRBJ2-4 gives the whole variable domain DVKVTQSSRYLVKRTGEKVFLECVQDMDHENMFWYRQDPGLGLRLIYFSYDVKMKEKGDIPEGYSVSREKKERFSLILESASTNQTSMYLCASSSLRTSGGFAKNIQYFGAGTRLSVL.

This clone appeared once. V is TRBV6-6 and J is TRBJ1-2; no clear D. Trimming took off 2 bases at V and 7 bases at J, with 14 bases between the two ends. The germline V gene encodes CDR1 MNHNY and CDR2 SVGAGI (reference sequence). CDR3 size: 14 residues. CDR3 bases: TGTGCCAGCAGTTACCCGGAGGAGCTCGGTGGCTACACCTTC. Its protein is CASSYPEELGGYTF.

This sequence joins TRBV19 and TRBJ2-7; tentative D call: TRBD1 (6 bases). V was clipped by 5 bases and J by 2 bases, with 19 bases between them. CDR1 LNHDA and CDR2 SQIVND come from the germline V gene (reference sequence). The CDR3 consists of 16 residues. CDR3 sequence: CASSPNTGTYTYEQYF. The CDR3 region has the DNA TGTGCCAGTAGTCCCAATACAGGGACCTATACCTACGAGCAGTACTTC.

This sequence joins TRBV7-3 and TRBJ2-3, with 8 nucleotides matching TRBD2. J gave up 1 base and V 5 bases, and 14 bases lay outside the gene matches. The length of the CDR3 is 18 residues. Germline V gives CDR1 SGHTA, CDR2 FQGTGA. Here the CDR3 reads CASSPTPNPGLGTDTQYF. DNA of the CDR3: TGTGCCAGCAGCCCGACCCCAAACCCGGGACTAGGCACAGATACGCAGTATTTT.

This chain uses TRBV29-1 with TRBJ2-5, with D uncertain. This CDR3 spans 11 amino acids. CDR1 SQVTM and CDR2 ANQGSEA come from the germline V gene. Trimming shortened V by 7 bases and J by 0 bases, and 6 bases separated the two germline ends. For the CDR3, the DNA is TGCAGCGCTCAGTACCAAGAGACCCAGTACTTC. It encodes CSAQYQETQYF.

CDR3 sequence: CASSRGTGGTDTQYF. The CDR3 bases are TGTGCCAGTAGTAGGGGGACAGGGGGCACAGATACGCAGTATTTT. The J gene is TRBJ2-3, the V gene TRBV19, with TRBD1 identical over 10 bases. CDR3 size: 15 residues. Germline CDR1 and CDR2: LNHDA and SQIVND (reference sequence). J lost 1 base, V lost 4 bases, and 2 bases had no gene match.

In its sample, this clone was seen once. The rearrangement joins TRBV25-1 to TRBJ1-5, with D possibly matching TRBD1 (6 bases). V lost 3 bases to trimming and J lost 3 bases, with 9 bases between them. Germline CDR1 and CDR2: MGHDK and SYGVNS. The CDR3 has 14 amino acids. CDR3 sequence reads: CASSDWGLNQPQHF. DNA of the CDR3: TGTGCCAGCAGTGATTGGGGGCTCAATCAGCCCCAGCATTTT.